This T cell receptor beta chain was recovered during a study of OX40 agonist ivuxolimab in advanced cancers. For the study at large: An agonistic anti-OX40 (CD134) antibody, ivuxolimab, was used to treat the patients. Ivuxolimab doses were 0.01, 0.1, 0.3, 1.5, 3 or 10 mg/kg every 2 weeks. Partial responses were recorded for three patients, including one with hepatocellular carcinoma and two with cutaneous melanoma.

The table came from immunoSEQ multiplex PCR; TCRdb's copy has only in-frame clones and leaves some out. The table shows more than 75,000 clones, with 80% to 85% occurring only once. The CDR3 loop spans 15 amino acids. Germline V gives CDR1 KGHSH, CDR2 LQKENI. V was cut by 2 bases and J by 5 bases, with 15 bases left in between. The sequence was collected from an adult with an advanced solid tumor such as melanoma, head and neck, liver or kidney cancer. Here the sequenced sample was CD4+ or CD8+ T cells sorted from blood, taken in a trial of the OX40 agonist ivuxolimab. V gene TRBV18 combines with J gene TRBJ1-2, with a weak D call TRBD1 (5 bases). In nucleotides, the CDR3 is TGTGCCAGCTCACCAAGTTTAGGCAGGGCTTATGGCTACACCTTC. It is translated as CASSPSLGRAYGYTF.